What follows are 4 T cell receptor beta chains derived from one specimen sequenced in a study of blood T cell repertoires in COVID-19. Only in-frame clones appear in the TCRdb table, and some are missing; sequencing was by immunoSEQ multiplex PCR. The sample lists some 53,000 clones, around 91% seen once, with 2.5% to 4% in the top ten. Sample: peripheral blood. These receptors came from a human donor in a cohort sampled during active COVID-19.

The chain recombines TRBV27 with TRBJ2-7; 10 nucleotides align to TRBD2. The CDR3 runs 16 residues. Germline values: CDR1 MNHEY, CDR2 SMNVEV (reference sequence). The V segment lost 8 bases and the J segment 0 bases; nucleotides outside the gene matches: 10. The CDR3 sequence is CASRSVSGRSSYEQYF. The CDR3 DNA sequence: TGTGCCAGCCGTAGTGTTAGCGGGAGGAGCTCCTACGAGCAGTACTTC.

This rearrangement joins TRBV15 to TRBJ2-7, with 8 bases lining up with TRBD2. This CDR3 spans 15 amino acids. V lost 0 bases, J lost 2 bases, and 3 bases stayed unmatched. Germline values: CDR1 LNHNV, CDR2 YYDKDF (reference sequence). The CDR3 DNA is TGTGCCACCAGCAGAGATGGGGGACTAGCCTACGAGCAGTACTTC. Protein product: CATSRDGGLAYEQYF.

The chain couples TRBV30 to TRBJ2-7; 9 positions match TRBD2. CDR1 and CDR2 (germline): GTSNPN, SVGIG (reference sequence). The junction had 11 bases not matched to a gene; V was cut back by 2 bases and J by 0 bases. The CDR3 is 17 amino acids. The CDR3 sequence is CAWSRRLAALISYEQYF. The CDR3 region has the DNA TGTGCCTGGAGTCGGAGACTAGCGGCACTAATCTCCTACGAGCAGTACTTC.

This chain joins TRBV5-1 and TRBJ1-2; a possible D gene is TRBD1 (5 bases). Germline CDR1 reads SGHRS; CDR2 reads YFSETQ. CDR3 length: 12 amino acids. V shed 4 bases and J shed 6 bases, with 10 bases lying between them. CDR3 region: CASSPDSDGYTF. The CDR3 bases are TGCGCCAGCAGCCCCGACAGCGATGGCTACACCTTC.